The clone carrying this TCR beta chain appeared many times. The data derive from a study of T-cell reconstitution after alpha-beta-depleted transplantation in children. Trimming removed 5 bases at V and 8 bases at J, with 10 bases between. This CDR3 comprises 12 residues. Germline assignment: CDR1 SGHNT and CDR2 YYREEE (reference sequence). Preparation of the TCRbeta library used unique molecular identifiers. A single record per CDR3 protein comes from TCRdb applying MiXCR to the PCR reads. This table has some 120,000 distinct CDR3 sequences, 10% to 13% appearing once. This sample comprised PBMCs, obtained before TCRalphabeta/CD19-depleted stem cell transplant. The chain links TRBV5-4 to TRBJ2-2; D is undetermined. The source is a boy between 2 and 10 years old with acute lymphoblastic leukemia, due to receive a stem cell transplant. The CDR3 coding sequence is TGTGCCAGCAGTGCCGGCGTAGGGGAGCTGTTTTTT. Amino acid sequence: CASSAGVGELFF.